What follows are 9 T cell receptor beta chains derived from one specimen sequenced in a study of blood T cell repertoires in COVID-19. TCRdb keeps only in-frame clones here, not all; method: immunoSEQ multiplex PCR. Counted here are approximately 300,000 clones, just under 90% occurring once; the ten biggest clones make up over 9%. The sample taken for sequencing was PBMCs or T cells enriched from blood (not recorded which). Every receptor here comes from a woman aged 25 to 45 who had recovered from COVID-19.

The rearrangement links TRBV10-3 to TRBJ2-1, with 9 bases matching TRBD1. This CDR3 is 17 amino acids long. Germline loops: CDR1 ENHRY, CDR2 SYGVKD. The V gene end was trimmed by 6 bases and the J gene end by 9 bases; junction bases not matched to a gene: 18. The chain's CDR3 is CAISYNTGTGSSGEQFF. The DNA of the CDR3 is TGTGCCATCAGCTATAATACCGGGACAGGGAGCAGCGGTGAGCAGTTCTTC.

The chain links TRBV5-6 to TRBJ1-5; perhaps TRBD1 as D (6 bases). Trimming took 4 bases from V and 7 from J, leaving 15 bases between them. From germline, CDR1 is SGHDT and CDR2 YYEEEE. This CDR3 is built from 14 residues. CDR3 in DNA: TGTGCCAGCAGCCTAACAGGGTCAGCGCAGCCCCAGCATTTT. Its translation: CASSLTGSAQPQHF.

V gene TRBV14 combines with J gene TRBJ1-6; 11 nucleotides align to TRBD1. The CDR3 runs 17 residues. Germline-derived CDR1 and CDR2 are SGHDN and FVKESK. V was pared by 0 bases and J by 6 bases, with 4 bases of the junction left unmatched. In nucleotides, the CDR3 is TGTGCCAGCAGCCAAGAAAGGACAGGGGGCAGTAATTCACCCCTCCACTTT. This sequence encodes CASSQERTGGSNSPLHF.

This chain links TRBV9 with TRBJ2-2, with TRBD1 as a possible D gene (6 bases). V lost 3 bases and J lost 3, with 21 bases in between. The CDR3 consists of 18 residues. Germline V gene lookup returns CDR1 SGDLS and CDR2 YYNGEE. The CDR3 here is CASSAPLGGQGYTGELFF. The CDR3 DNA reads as TGTGCCAGCAGCGCCCCCCTGGGTGGGCAGGGGTACACCGGGGAGCTGTTTTTT.

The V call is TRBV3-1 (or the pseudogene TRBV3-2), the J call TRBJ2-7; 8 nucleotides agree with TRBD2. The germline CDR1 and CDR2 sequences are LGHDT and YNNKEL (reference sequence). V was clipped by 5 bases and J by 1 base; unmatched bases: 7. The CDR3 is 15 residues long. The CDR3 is CASSGGLEGSYEQYF. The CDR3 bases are TGTGCCAGCAGCGGGGGACTAGAGGGTTCCTACGAGCAGTACTTC.

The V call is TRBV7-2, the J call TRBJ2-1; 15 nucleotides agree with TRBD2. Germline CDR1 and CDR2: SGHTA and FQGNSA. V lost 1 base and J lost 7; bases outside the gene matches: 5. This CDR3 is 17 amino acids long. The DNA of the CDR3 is TGTGCCAGCAGCTTAGGGACTAGCGGGAGGGCCAGAAATGAGCAGTTCTTC. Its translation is CASSLGTSGRARNEQFF. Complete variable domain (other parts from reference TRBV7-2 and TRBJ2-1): GAGVSQSPSNKVTEKGKDVELRCDPISGHTALYWYRQSLGQGLEFLIYFQGNSAPDKSGLPSDRFSAERTGGSVSTLTIQRTQQEDSAVYLCASSLGTSGRARNEQFFGPGTRLTVL.

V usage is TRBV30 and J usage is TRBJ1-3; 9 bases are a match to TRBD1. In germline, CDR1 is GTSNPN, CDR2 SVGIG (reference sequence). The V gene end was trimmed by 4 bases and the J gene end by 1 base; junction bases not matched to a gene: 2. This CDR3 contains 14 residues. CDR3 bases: TGTGCCTGGAACAGGGGGCGGTCTGGAAACACCATATATTTT. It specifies CAWNRGRSGNTIYF.

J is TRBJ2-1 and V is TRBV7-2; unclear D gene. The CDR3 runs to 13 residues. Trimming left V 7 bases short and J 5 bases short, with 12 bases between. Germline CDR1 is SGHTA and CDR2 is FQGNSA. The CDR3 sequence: CASNNATHNEQFF. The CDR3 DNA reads TGTGCCAGCAACAACGCAACCCACAATGAGCAGTTCTTC.

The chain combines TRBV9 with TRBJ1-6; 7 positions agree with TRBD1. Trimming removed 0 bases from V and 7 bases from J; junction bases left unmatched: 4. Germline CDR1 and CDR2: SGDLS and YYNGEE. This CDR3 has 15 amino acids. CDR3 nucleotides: TGTGCCAGCAGCGTAGGGACAGGCGGGAATTCACCCCTCCACTTT. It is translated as CASSVGTGGNSPLHF.